This T cell receptor beta chain was recovered during a study of T-cell reconstitution after alpha-beta-depleted transplantation in children. General observations from the study: T cells produced anew were the main source of T-cell counts and diversity one year after transplant.

CDR1 is MNHEY, CDR2 SVGAGI, per germline. This CDR3 has 12 residues. The V end was cut by 2 bases, the J end by 5 bases, with 6 bases between. A library of TCRbeta sequences, prepared with unique molecular identifiers, was generated. TCRdb reprocessed the PCR reads via MiXCR and lists one record per CDR3 protein. The table has about 610,000 distinct CDR3 sequences, over 20% seen once. Worth noting for this clonotype: Antigen unknown.

This sequence originates from a boy younger than two with Wiskott-Aldrich syndrome, due to receive a stem cell transplant. Here the sequenced sample was PBMCs, taken before TCRalphabeta/CD19-depleted stem cell transplant. The chain joins TRBV6-5 to TRBJ1-1; no firm D call. The CDR3 protein is CASSYHGTEAFF. In DNA form, the CDR3 reads TGTGCCAGCAGTTACCATGGGACTGAAGCTTTCTTT.